This TCR beta chain was retrieved from a study of CD8 T cells in ankylosing spondylitis. TCRdb re-called the 5' RACE reads with MiXCR, one entry per CDR3 protein. The repertoire consists of some 350,000 distinct CDR3 sequences, with 14% to 15% occurring once and the leading ten covering around 1%. This clonotype was observed many times. Sequenced input: blood, either unsorted or a sorted T cell fraction (not recorded which). This receptor was taken from a male donor with ankylosing spondylitis or in good health (not recorded which).

The CDR3 DNA reads as TGCGCCAGCAGCCGGACAGGGGATATGAACACTGAAGCTTTCTTT. Its translation: CASSRTGDMNTEAFF. This chain uses TRBV5-1 with TRBJ1-1; 9 nucleotides match TRBD1. Germline loops: CDR1 SGHRS, CDR2 YFSETQ. V lost 4 bases, J lost 0 bases, and 4 bases stayed unmatched. There are 15 residues in the CDR3.